The clone carrying this TCR beta chain turned up a few times. Its cognate antigen is unknown. With V trimmed by 5 bases and J by 5 bases, 9 bases remained unmatched. The germline V gene encodes CDR1 MNHEY and CDR2 SVGEGT. The CDR3 length is 14 residues. MiXCR, applied by TCRdb to the 5' RACE reads, yields one record per CDR3 protein. Among about 69,000 distinct CDR3 sequences listed, more than 3.5% were seen once. The data derive from a study of early T cells in non-severe SARS-CoV-2 infection. Study results and limitations: VDJdb matches were skewed toward anti-spike CD8 T cell responses.

This specimen consisted of whole blood, obtained at baseline. The chain couples TRBV6-2 or TRBV6-3 to TRBJ2-7, with 7 nucleotides matching TRBD1. The TCR comes from an adult who was a healthcare worker with PCR-confirmed SARS-CoV-2 infection or an uninfected control (not recorded which). The donor label of this sample is uncertain. The CDR3 sequence is CASSDRASADEQYF. In DNA form, the CDR3 reads TGTGCCAGCAGTGACAGGGCTTCCGCAGACGAGCAGTACTTC.